The 22 T cell receptor beta chains below were found in one sample sequenced in a study of regulatory T cells in long-lasting Graves disease. Noted time point: newly diagnosed GD, antithyroid drugs for less than 3 months. RNA isolated from PBMCs was used to make the TCR library. CDR3-region Arm-PCR and iRepertoire HTBI primers produced the TCR beta libraries. Via MiXCR, TCRdb re-called the multiplex PCR reads, giving one row per CDR3 protein. Here the sample spans approximately 560,000 distinct CDR3 sequences, roughly 16% being singletons. The sample was also reused in another study, on T cells in Graves' hyperthyroidism and ophthalmopathy.

The sequences come from peripheral blood mononuclear cells (PBMCs), collected at new diagnosis, from a patient treated with antithyroid drugs. These receptors originate from a man younger than 35 with Graves disease.

This clonotype was counted between two and nine times. This chain uses TRBV6-9 with TRBJ2-6; 7 nucleotides match TRBD2. Germline CDR1 MNHGY, CDR2 SVAAGI. Trimming cost V 3 bases and J 0 bases; bases outside gene matches: 8. The CDR3 loop spans 18 amino acids. In DNA form, the CDR3 reads TGTGCCAGCAGTTACTTGGCTAGCGGCCCCTCTGGGGCCAACGTCCTGACTTTC. Residues: CASSYLASGPSGANVLTF.

This clonotype has ten or more counts. The chain employs TRBV11-2 and TRBJ2-6, with D hard to call. Deletions cut 6 bases from V and 3 bases from J, with 21 bases between. Germline V lookup: CDR1 SGHAT, CDR2 FQNNGV. The CDR3 consists of 18 residues. The CDR3 spells CASRAPGRRSSGANVLTF. The CDR3 bases are TGTGCCAGCAGAGCCCCCGGCAGGCGAAGCAGTGGGGCCAACGTCCTGACTTTC.

The sample holds a few counts of this clonotype. A much larger clone differs from this one at a single base, so this may be a read error. The gene calls are TRBV7-3 and TRBJ2-7, with 10 bases fitting TRBD1. V was clipped by 6 bases and J by 2 bases; unmatched bases: 4. The CDR3 sequence is 14 residues long. Per the germline V gene, CDR1 is SGHTA and CDR2 is FQGTGA. DNA for the CDR3: TGTGCCAGCAGATCCGGGACAGGGGCCTACGAGCAGTACTTC. This sequence encodes CASRSGTGAYEQYF.

The genes are TRBV29-1 and TRBJ1-1; D is possibly TRBD1 (6 bases). There are 11 residues in the CDR3. Germline V gene data show CDR1 as SQVTM and CDR2 as ANQGSEA. V was shortened by 6 bases and J by 8 bases, with 13 bases between the two germline ends. In nucleotides, the CDR3 is TGCAGCGTGGGAGGGGGGGGAGAAGCTTTCTTT. Its translation: CSVGGGGEAFF.

This clonotype has a count of ten or more. V and J are TRBV7-8 and TRBJ1-5; D possibly corresponds to TRBD1 (5 bases). The V gene lost 5 bases and the J gene lost 3 bases, with 17 bases spanning the gap. The germline V gene has CDR1 SGHVS and CDR2 FQNEAQ. The CDR3 loop spans 16 amino acids. The DNA for the CDR3 is TGTGCCAGCAGCCCCAGATTTCGACAGAACAATCAGCCCCAGCATTTT. Its protein product is CASSPRFRQNNQPQHF.

This clonotype was seen only a few times. V usage is TRBV16 and J usage is TRBJ1-2; D not certain. Germline assignment: CDR1 KGHSY and CDR2 FQNENV. The CDR3 is made up of 13 amino acids. V shed 1 base and J shed 4 bases, with 7 bases lying between them. The CDR3 sequence is CASSQYEGYGYTF. In DNA form, the CDR3 reads TGTGCCAGCAGCCAATATGAAGGCTATGGCTACACCTTC.

The chain combines TRBV30 with TRBJ2-7; D remains ambiguous. There are 16 residues in the CDR3. Germline CDR1 reads GTSNPN; CDR2 reads SVGIG (reference sequence). Trimming left V 1 base short and J 2 bases short, with 18 bases between. In DNA, the CDR3 is TGTGCCTGGAGTGGCGGTAGGGTCAGGTCCACCTACGAGCAGTACTTC. Its protein product is CAWSGGRVRSTYEQYF.

The rearrangement links TRBV9 to TRBJ1-4, with a possible D match to TRBD1 (6 bases). The V end was cut by 6 bases, the J end by 4 bases, with 25 bases between. Germline CDR1 reads SGDLS; CDR2 reads YYNGEE. The CDR3 covers 18 residues. This CDR3 reads CASTLQLGGSPGNEKLFF. CDR3 sequence (DNA): TGTGCCAGCACCCTACAGCTAGGGGGGTCTCCGGGTAATGAAAAACTGTTTTTT.

This chain connects TRBV3-2 to TRBJ1-5; the D call in the table, TRBD1, was not verified against the DNA. TRBV3-2 is recorded as a pseudogene. The CDR3 contains 18 residues. The CDR3 nucleotides read TGTGCCAGCAGCCAAGGCAGGGGGGCCCTCTATAGCAATCAGCCCCAGCATTTT. Translated: CASSQGRGALYSNQPQHF.

This clonotype was detected ten times or more. This chain joins TRBV3-1 and TRBJ1-1; D is unclear. The CDR3 contains 13 residues. CDR1 and CDR2 (germline): LGHDT, YNNKEL (reference sequence). Trimming shortened V by 4 bases and J by 5 bases, and 11 bases separated the two germline ends. CDR3 residues: CASSLGRVTEAFF. For the CDR3, the DNA is TGTGCCAGCAGCCTCGGGAGGGTGACTGAAGCTTTCTTT. Supplemented by reference TRBV3-1 and TRBJ1-1, the full variable domain reads DTAVSQTPKYLVTQMGNDKSIKCEQNLGHDTMYWYKQDSKKFLKIMFSYNNKELIINETVPNRFSPKSPDKAHLNLHINSLELGDSAVYFCASSLGRVTEAFFGQGTRLTVV.

The chain uses TRBV12-3 or TRBV12-4 and TRBJ1-1, with unresolved D. The CDR3 extends over 16 amino acids. Trimming took off 7 bases at V and 1 base at J, with 19 bases between the two ends. The CDR3 coding sequence is TGTGCCAGCACCGAGGTGCCCCAACATAAGAACACTGAAGCTTTCTTT. Its protein product is CASTEVPQHKNTEAFF.

This clonotype was seen ten or more times. The J gene is TRBJ2-7, the V gene TRBV7-9, with D maybe TRBD1 (6 bases). V was shortened by 5 bases and J by 1 base, with 12 bases between the two germline ends. CDR1 and CDR2 from the germline V gene are SEHNR and FQNEAQ (reference sequence). This CDR3 comprises 14 residues. Here the CDR3 reads CASSPQGVSYEQYF. CDR3 in DNA: TGTGCCAGCAGCCCACAGGGCGTATCCTACGAGCAGTACTTC.

In its sample, this clonotype was seen many times. The chain employs TRBV3-1 and TRBJ2-3; maybe TRBD2 (6 bases). The ends were cut back, 1 base at V and 4 bases at J, with 21 bases in the middle. Germline V gene sequence: CDR1 LGHDT, CDR2 YNNKEL (reference sequence). This CDR3 contains 18 residues. The CDR3 sequence is CASSQGPGAVIGADTQYF. CDR3 in DNA: TGTGCCAGCAGCCAAGGGCCGGGAGCGGTCATCGGTGCAGATACGCAGTATTTT.

This clonotype was detected many times. CDR3 sequence reads: CASSPIFADRAYEQYF. The CDR3 DNA reads TGTGCCAGCAGTCCCATATTCGCCGACAGGGCCTACGAGCAGTACTTC. The chain combines TRBV28 with TRBJ2-7; 7 positions match TRBD1. Germline CDR1 reads MDHEN; CDR2 reads SYDVKM. The CDR3 runs 16 residues. V lost 5 bases to trimming and J lost 2 bases; unmatched junction nucleotides: 12.

V and J are TRBV7-9 and TRBJ1-1, with a tentative D call TRBD1 (6 bases). Trimming left V 1 base short and J 4 bases short, with 13 bases between. The germline V gene encodes CDR1 SEHNR and CDR2 FQNEAQ (reference sequence). The CDR3 extends over 15 amino acids. CDR3 sequence (DNA): TGTGCCAGCAGCTTAGTATGGGGGGCTAGCACTGAAGCTTTCTTT. It codes for CASSLVWGASTEAFF.

On this clonotype itself: It may be a read error: a sequence one base away is much more abundant. This rearrangement joins TRBV30 to TRBJ2-7; D tentatively reads TRBD1 or TRBD2 (5 bases each). The germline gives CDR1 GTSNPN, CDR2 SVGIG (reference sequence). The CDR3 has 12 amino acids. The germline V and J ends were trimmed by 8 bases and 0 bases, with 11 bases remaining between them. As DNA, the CDR3 is TGTGCCCGGACTGACAGCTCCTACGAGCAGTACTTC. Amino acid sequence: CARTDSSYEQYF.

The rearrangement joins TRBV10-3 to TRBJ2-1, with a possible D match to TRBD2 (6 bases). The CDR3 is 14 amino acids. V lost 4 bases to trimming and J lost 8 bases, with 15 bases between them. CDR1 is ENHRY and CDR2 is SYGVKD in the germline V gene. The CDR3 DNA reads TGTGCCATCAGTGCCAGCAAGGGAGGCGATGAGCAGTTCTTC. This gives the protein CAISASKGGDEQFF.

The chain uses TRBV19 and TRBJ1-1, with TRBD1 matching 7 bases. The CDR3 covers 14 residues. V lost 6 bases to trimming and J lost 1 base; unmatched junction nucleotides: 5. Germline V gene lookup returns CDR1 LNHDA and CDR2 SQIVND (reference sequence). CDR3 amino acids: CASRMDRWNTEAFF. CDR3 bases: TGTGCCAGTAGGATGGACAGGTGGAACACTGAAGCTTTCTTT.

This clonotype was seen many times. In DNA, the CDR3 is TGTGCCAGCAGTTCCTCCGGGTGGGGGGGCTTCACTGAAGCTTTCTTT. Protein: CASSSSGWGGFTEAFF. This sequence joins TRBV28 and TRBJ1-1; weak D call: TRBD1 (6 bases). V was clipped by 4 bases and J by 4 bases, with 19 bases between them. Per the germline V gene, CDR1 is MDHEN and CDR2 is SYDVKM. CDR3 length: 16 residues.

The table lists this clonotype with a few counts. This chain uses TRBV7-2 with TRBJ1-6; D is unclear. From germline, CDR1 is SGHTA and CDR2 FQGNSA. V lost 1 base and J 6 bases, leaving 4 bases between the germline ends. The CDR3 spans 13 residues. The CDR3 sequence is CASSLVSNSPLHF. The DNA for the CDR3 is TGTGCCAGCAGCTTAGTTTCTAATTCACCCCTCCACTTT.

The rearrangement links TRBV7-2 to TRBJ1-1, with 8 bases lining up with TRBD1. The CDR3 length is 15 residues. Germline CDR1 reads SGHTA; CDR2 reads FQGNSA. V lost 0 bases, J lost 5 bases, and 5 bases stayed unmatched. The CDR3 nucleotides are TGTGCCAGCAGCTTAGCCCGGGACAGGTATACTGAAGCTTTCTTT. Protein product: CASSLARDRYTEAFF.

The rearrangement uses TRBV19 and TRBJ2-5; TRBD1 aligns across 8 bases. The CDR3 has 14 amino acids. CDR1 and CDR2 from the germline V gene are LNHDA and SQIVND (reference sequence). The V segment lost 3 bases and the J segment 5 bases; nucleotides outside the gene matches: 5. The DNA of the CDR3 is TGTGCCAGTAGTATCCCAGGGGGCGACGAGACCCAGTACTTC. Protein product: CASSIPGGDETQYF.